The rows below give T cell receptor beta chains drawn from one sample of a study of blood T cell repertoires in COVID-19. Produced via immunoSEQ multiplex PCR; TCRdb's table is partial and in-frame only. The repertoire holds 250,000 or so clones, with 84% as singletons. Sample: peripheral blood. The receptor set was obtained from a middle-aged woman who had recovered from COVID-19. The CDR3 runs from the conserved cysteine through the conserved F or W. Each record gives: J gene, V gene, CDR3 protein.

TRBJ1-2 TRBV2 CASSEEGVGDYGYTF
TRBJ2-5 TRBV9 CASRAGNQETQYF
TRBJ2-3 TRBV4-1 CASSQEGLGGQPDTQYF
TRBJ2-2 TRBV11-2 CASSFGLSTGELFF
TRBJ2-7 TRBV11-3 CASSLTAAYEQYF
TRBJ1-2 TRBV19 CASSIRRGKDGYTF
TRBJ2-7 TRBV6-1 CASSTLTSVNEQYF
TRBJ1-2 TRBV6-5 CASVPSGSALYGYTF
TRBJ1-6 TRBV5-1 CASRTETGYNSPLHF
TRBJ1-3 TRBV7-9 CASSPTGENTIYF
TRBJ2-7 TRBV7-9 CASSRGDRLNDEQYF
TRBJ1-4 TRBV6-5 CASRGQGAREKLFF
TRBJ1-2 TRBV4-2 CASSQDVRPLNYGYTF
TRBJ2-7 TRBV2 CATGAQGASEQYF
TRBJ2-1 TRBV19 CASSIDQRLAGGLMAYDEQFF
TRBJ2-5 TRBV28 CASSSLFGGLATQETQYF
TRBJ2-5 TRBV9 CASSTHRGLGETQYF
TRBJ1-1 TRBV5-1 CASSSGQTSEAFF
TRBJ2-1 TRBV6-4 CASSDAPGVEGEQFF
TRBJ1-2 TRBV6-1 CASSEDRGYGYTF
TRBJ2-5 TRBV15 CATSRDKEVLGETQYF
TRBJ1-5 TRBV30 CAWTQGNQPQHF
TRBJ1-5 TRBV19 CASSLIRDRGWDSNQPQHF
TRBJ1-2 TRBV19 CASSKRLGYTF
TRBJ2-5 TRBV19 CASSIRGETQYF
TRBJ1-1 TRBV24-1 CATSDFPYTEAFF
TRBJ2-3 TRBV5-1 CASSPASGVSTDTQYF
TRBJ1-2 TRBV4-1 CASSQALVDRGTGYTF
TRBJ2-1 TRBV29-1 CSGTLAGNFNEQFF
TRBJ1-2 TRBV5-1 CASSELTGTGDYGYTF
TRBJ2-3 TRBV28 CASSSRDYRTDTQYF
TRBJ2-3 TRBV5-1 CASSLERRNSGGPPSTDTQYF
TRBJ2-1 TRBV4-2 CASSPFGQGRSYNEQFF
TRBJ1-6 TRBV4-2 CASSQEQAPTGSPLHF
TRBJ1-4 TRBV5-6 CASSLRTGVGEKLFF
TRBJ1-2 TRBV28 CASSTTGGIYGYTF
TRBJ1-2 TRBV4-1 CASSHALRLTGTGNGYTF
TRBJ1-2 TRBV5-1 CASSWAGASSYGYTF
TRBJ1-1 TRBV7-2 CASSPTSTGPTNTEAFF
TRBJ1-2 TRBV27 CASSRIQGNYGYTF
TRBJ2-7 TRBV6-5 CASSYSGALSYEQYF
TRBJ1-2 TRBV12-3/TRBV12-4 CASSGYSGGYTF
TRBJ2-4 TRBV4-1 CASSQVGGTAKNIQYF
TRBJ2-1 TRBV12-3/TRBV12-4 CASSWRGSYEQFF
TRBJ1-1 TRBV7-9 CASSLGQGNTEAFF
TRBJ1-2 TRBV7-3 CASSLTPQQGTGYGYTF
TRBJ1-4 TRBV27 CASTDATNEKLFF
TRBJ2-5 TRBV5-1 CASSLAVLAGKETQYF
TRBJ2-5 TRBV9 CASSLRDLETQYF
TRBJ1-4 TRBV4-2 CASSQEGAWTGLGELFF
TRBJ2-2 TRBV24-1 CATSDGRVVTGELFF
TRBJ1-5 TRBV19 CASSIEGYGNQPQHF
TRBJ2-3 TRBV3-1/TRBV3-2 CASSHTRDTQYF
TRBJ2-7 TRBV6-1 CASRGQGASREQYF
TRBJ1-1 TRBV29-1 CSALTGAATEAFF